The 20 T cell receptor beta chains below come from one sample, sequenced in a study of shared clonotypes between healthy human individuals. Clones were sequenced by immunoSEQ multiplex PCR, and TCRdb holds only the in-frame ones, with some missing. The sample lists about 480,000 clones, about three quarters occurring once. The sequencing input was PBMCs. These receptors originate from a woman aged 40 to 50 in good health. Some clones in this sample may be carry-over from other donors' samples.

This clone appeared a few times. The chain combines TRBV9 with TRBJ2-5; the match to TRBD2 covers 10 bases. The V gene's germline CDR1 is SGDLS and CDR2 YYNGEE. V was pared by 3 bases and J by 1 base, with 9 bases of the junction left unmatched. This CDR3 spans 17 amino acids. The CDR3 sequence is CASSAGALAGAQETQYF. CDR3 DNA: TGTGCCAGCAGCGCGGGGGCTCTAGCGGGAGCCCAAGAGACCCAGTACTTC.

Here the CDR3 reads CASRYDRGGAETQYF. In nucleotides, the CDR3 is TGTGCCAGCAGGTACGACAGGGGAGGAGCAGAGACCCAGTACTTC. This chain connects TRBV2 to TRBJ2-5, with 8 bases identical to TRBD1. This CDR3 contains 15 residues. Trimming removed 6 bases from V and 4 bases from J; junction bases left unmatched: 10. The V gene's germline CDR1 is SNHLY and CDR2 FYNNEI.

Only one count was recorded for this clone. The V and J genes are TRBV6-9 and TRBJ2-3, with TRBD1 matching 8 bases. The V and J ends lost 7 bases and 6 bases, in that order; junction bases with no gene match: 24. Germline-derived CDR1 and CDR2 are MNHGY and SVAAGI. The CDR3 consists of 19 residues. CDR3 sequence reads: CASNPPRQGLFILLDTQYF. CDR3 nucleotide sequence: TGTGCCAGCAACCCACCCAGACAGGGGTTGTTTATCTTGTTGGATACGCAGTATTTT.

To note about this clone: A much larger clone differs by one base, so this may be a read error. The V gene is TRBV30, the J gene TRBJ1-4, with a possible D match to TRBD1 (5 bases). This CDR3 contains 15 residues. Germline V gene data show CDR1 as GTSNPN and CDR2 as SVGIG (reference sequence). Here the CDR3 reads CAWSVLGGTNEKLLF. CDR3 DNA: TGTGCCTGGAGTGTACTGGGCGGGACTAATGAAAAACTGCTTTTT.

The chain carries TRBV25-1 and TRBJ2-7; possibly TRBD1 for D (7 bases). The CDR3 has 15 amino acids. The germline V gene has CDR1 MGHDK and CDR2 SYGVNS. V lost 1 base to trimming and J lost 6 bases, with 16 bases between them. This CDR3 is CASSESTGEVSEQYF. CDR3 DNA sequence: TGTGCCAGCAGTGAATCCACAGGGGAGGTGAGCGAGCAGTACTTC.

The chain has TRBV4-1 and TRBJ2-4; 11 positions match TRBD2. The CDR3 totals 18 residues. Per germline, CDR1 MGHRA and CDR2 YSYEKL. Trimming cost V 3 bases and J 0 bases; bases outside gene matches: 7. The CDR3 bases are TGCGCCAGCAGCCAGAGGGGACTAGCGGCATTAGCCAAAAACATTCAGTACTTC. This encodes CASSQRGLAALAKNIQYF.

The CDR3 bases are TGCGCCAGCAGCTCCGCCGCCGTGGGGCAGGGTAGCACTGAAGCTTTCTTT. Translating gives CASSSAAVGQGSTEAFF. The V and J genes are TRBV5-1 and TRBJ1-1, with D perhaps TRBD1 (5 bases). The V and J ends lost 3 bases and 4 bases respectively, with 22 bases between them. The CDR3 is made up of 17 amino acids. Germline CDR1 SGHRS, CDR2 YFSETQ.

V and J are TRBV11-2 and TRBJ1-2, with a weak D call TRBD1 (6 bases). The CDR3 totals 15 residues. The V end lost 2 bases, the J end lost 6 bases, and 16 bases lay between the germline ends. Germline CDR1 SGHAT, CDR2 FQNNGV. The chain's CDR3 is CASSLLRQGIDGYTF. DNA for the CDR3: TGTGCCAGCAGCTTATTAAGGCAGGGGATTGATGGCTACACCTTC.

Regarding this clone: This clone may be a read error of a much larger clone one base away. The chain recombines TRBV7-6 with TRBJ2-1; 10 bases are a match to TRBD2. This CDR3 is 15 amino acids long. Losses at the gene ends were 2 bases for V and 2 bases for J; bases not matched to a gene: 0. The germline V gene encodes CDR1 SGHVS and CDR2 FNYEAQ. CDR3 amino acids: CASSLSGGAYNEQFF. The CDR3 region has the DNA TGTGCCAGCAGCTTAAGCGGGGGGGCCTACAATGAGCAGTTCTTC.

In this sample, this clone turned up once. This probably arose from a read error, given a far larger clone one base away. Other DNA sequences in the sample encode the same CDR3. The chain combines TRBV5-1 with TRBJ2-2; TRBD2 matches 10 bases. Unmatched junction bases numbered 8, after V lost 4 bases and J lost 2 bases. Germline V gene data show CDR1 as SGHRS and CDR2 as YFSETQ. The CDR3 extends over 17 amino acids. The CDR3, as DNA: TGCGCCAGCAGCACAGAACTAGCGGGACAAAACACCGGGGAGCTGTTTTTT. Its protein is CASSTELAGQNTGELFF.

V is TRBV27 and J is TRBJ2-3, with TRBD2 matching 7 bases. The CDR3 has 16 residues. CDR1 is MNHEY and CDR2 is SMNVEV in the germline V gene (reference sequence). With V trimmed by 5 bases and J by 3 bases, 11 bases remained unmatched. The CDR3: CASSNRGGRVTDTQYF. For the CDR3, the DNA is TGTGCCAGCAGTAACCGCGGCGGGAGAGTTACAGATACGCAGTATTTT.

The genes are TRBV9 and TRBJ2-2; no clear D. There are 13 residues in the CDR3. Germline CDR1 and CDR2: SGDLS and YYNGEE. Trimming left V 0 bases short and J 15 bases short, with 15 bases between. The CDR3 region has the DNA TGTGCCAGCAGCGTAGGCCAAGCCTCGTGGGTGTTTTTT. The encoded protein is CASSVGQASWVFF.

The chain links TRBV5-5 to TRBJ2-7, with D possibly TRBD1 on 5 matching bases. CDR3 length equals 14 residues. V dropped 0 bases and J dropped 2 bases, with 9 bases sitting between them. CDR1 is SGHKS and CDR2 is YYEKEE in the germline V gene (reference sequence). CDR3 sequence: CASSLAVTAYEQYF. The CDR3 DNA follows: TGTGCCAGCAGCTTGGCCGTGACAGCCTACGAGCAGTACTTC.

J is TRBJ2-7 and V is TRBV29-1; 7 bases are shared with TRBD2. From germline, CDR1 is SQVTM and CDR2 ANQGSEA. The J segment lost 0 bases and the V segment lost 3 bases, leaving 2 bases of the junction unmatched. The CDR3 has 13 residues. Here the CDR3 reads CSVEGGGSYEQYF. The DNA of the CDR3 is TGCAGCGTTGAGGGGGGGGGCTCCTACGAGCAGTACTTC.

In its sample, this clone was seen once. The chain couples TRBV4-2 to TRBJ2-7, with TRBD2 identical over 12 bases. The length of the CDR3 is 16 residues. Trimming cost V 1 base and J 6 bases; bases outside gene matches: 7. Germline CDR1 and CDR2: LGHNA and YNFKEQ. For the CDR3, the DNA is TGTGCCAGCAGCCAAGCGCTAGCGGGAGGGAGTCCCGAGCAGTACTTC. It encodes CASSQALAGGSPEQYF.

The chain is built from TRBV11-2 and TRBJ2-5; D could derive from TRBD1 or TRBD2 (5 bases each). The CDR3 length is 13 residues. Trimming cost V 6 bases and J 7 bases, with 15 bases left between them. The germline gives CDR1 SGHAT, CDR2 FQNNGV. In DNA form, the CDR3 reads TGTGCCAGCAGTCTAGGGGACCGCAGGACCCAGTACTTC. Amino acids: CASSLGDRRTQYF.

The chain employs TRBV2 and TRBJ2-2; 8 positions match TRBD1. The CDR3 sequence is 13 residues long. V shed 5 bases and J 7 bases; nucleotides not matched to a gene: 3. Germline values: CDR1 SNHLY, CDR2 FYNNEI. The CDR3 loop reads CASSKTGGGELFF. In DNA, the CDR3 is TGTGCCAGCAGTAAAACAGGGGGCGGGGAGCTGTTTTTT. The variable domain in full, completed from reference TRBV2 and TRBJ2-2, reads EPEVTQTPSHQVTQMGQEVILRCVPISNHLYFYWYRQILGQKVEFLVSFYNNEISEKSEIFDDQFSVERPDGSNFTLKIRSTKLEDSAMYFCASSKTGGGELFFGEGSRLTVL.

This chain uses TRBV9 with TRBJ1-5, with 12 positions matching TRBD1. Looked up from germline, CDR1 is SGDLS and CDR2 is YYNGEE. V trimming: 3 bases; J trimming: 7 bases; junction bases outside the gene matches: 5. The CDR3 consists of 15 residues. CDR3 sequence: CASSAGTGGEQPQHF. CDR3 in DNA: TGTGCCAGCAGCGCCGGGACAGGGGGCGAGCAGCCCCAGCATTTT.

The chain carries TRBV6-5 and TRBJ1-2; D call uncertain. V was shortened by 4 bases and J by 0 bases, with 3 bases between the two germline ends. The V gene's germline CDR1 is MNHEY and CDR2 SVGAGI. The CDR3 extends over 12 amino acids. CDR3: CASSSTNYGYTF. CDR3 in DNA: TGTGCCAGCAGTTCGACTAACTATGGCTACACCTTC.

This clone was counted once. This chain joins TRBV27 and TRBJ2-7; tentatively, D is TRBD2 (6 bases). The CDR3 has 14 residues. V was trimmed by 4 bases and J by 4 bases, leaving 14 bases between them. CDR1 is MNHEY, CDR2 SMNVEV, per germline (reference sequence). CDR3 in DNA: TGTGCCAGCAGTTCGCAGGGAGGTTTTTACGAGCAGTACTTC. This codes for CASSSQGGFYEQYF.